This paragraph reports one TCR beta chain. The sample comes from a study of OX40 agonist ivuxolimab in advanced cancers. Turning to the study itself: Patients were under 90% male with ages roughly 20 to 90, mean roughly 55. Allowance was made for prior anti-PD-1, anti-PD-L1 or anti-CTLA-4 therapy, and about 40% had some.

In germline, CDR1 is SGHRS, CDR2 YFSETQ. Trimming removed 3 bases at V and 3 bases at J, with 14 bases between. The CDR3 is 15 residues long. Profiling relied on immunoSEQ multiplex PCR, and the TCRdb table lists in-frame clones only, not all of them. Of about 60,000 clones listed, 70% to 90% are singletons. The source material was CD4+ or CD8+ T cells sorted from blood, sampled in a trial of the OX40 agonist ivuxolimab. The sequence came from an adult with an advanced solid tumor such as melanoma, head and neck, liver or kidney cancer. This chain uses TRBV5-1 with TRBJ2-3; no firm D call. CDR3 protein: CASSSLPRRTDTQYF. The CDR3 DNA is TGCGCCAGCAGCTCTCTCCCCCGTAGGACAGATACGCAGTATTTT.